Presented here are 3 T cell receptor beta chains from one specimen sequenced in a study of T-cell memory formation after mild COVID-19. MiXCR, run by TCRdb on the 5' RACE reads, gives a single entry per CDR3 protein. The repertoire consists of under 400,000 distinct CDR3 sequences, with over 20% occurring once and the leading ten covering around an eighth. Sequencing was done on a sample of PBMCs or a T cell subset sorted from them (not recorded which). The receptors stem from an adult woman who had mild COVID-19 (a few samples of this study predate the infection). Cell type and time point are not known.

This clonotype was detected many times. The chain carries TRBV3-1 and TRBJ2-1, with a possible D match to TRBD2 (5 bases). The CDR3 covers 13 residues. Germline V gives CDR1 LGHDT, CDR2 YNNKEL (reference sequence). V shed 3 bases and J shed 3 bases, with 6 bases lying between them. The CDR3, as DNA: TGTGCCAGCAGCCATGGACTCTACAATGAGCAGTTCTTC. Amino acids: CASSHGLYNEQFF.

This clonotype was recorded a few times. The V call is TRBV7-3, the J call TRBJ2-7; a weak D match, TRBD2 (6 bases). The germline gives CDR1 SGHTA, CDR2 FQGTGA. This CDR3 spans 14 amino acids. Trimming removed 6 bases from V and 2 bases from J, with 14 bases in between. The CDR3 here is CASRRGLDTYEQYF. CDR3 nucleotides: TGTGCCAGCAGGAGGGGACTGGATACCTACGAGCAGTACTTC.

This chain uses TRBV2 with TRBJ2-7; perhaps TRBD1 as D (6 bases). V lost 4 bases and J lost 2, with 21 bases in between. The CDR3 spans 17 residues. The V gene's germline CDR1 is SNHLY and CDR2 FYNNEI. The CDR3: CASSGTGPEDYAYEQYF. The CDR3 nucleotides are TGTGCCAGCAGTGGAACAGGGCCCGAGGATTATGCCTACGAGCAGTACTTC.